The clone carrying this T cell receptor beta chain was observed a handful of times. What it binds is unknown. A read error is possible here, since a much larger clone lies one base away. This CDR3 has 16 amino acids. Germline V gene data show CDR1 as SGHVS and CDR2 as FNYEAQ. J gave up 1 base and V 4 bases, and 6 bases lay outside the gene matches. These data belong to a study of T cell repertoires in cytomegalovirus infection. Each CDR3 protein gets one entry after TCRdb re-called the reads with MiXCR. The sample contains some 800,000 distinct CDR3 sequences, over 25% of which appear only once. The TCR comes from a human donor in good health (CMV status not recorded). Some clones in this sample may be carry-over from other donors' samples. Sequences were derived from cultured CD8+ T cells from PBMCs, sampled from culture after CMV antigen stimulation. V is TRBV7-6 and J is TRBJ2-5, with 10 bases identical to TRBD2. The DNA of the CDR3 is TGTGCCAGCAGCTATTGGGCTAGCGGGAGCCAAGAGACCCAGTACTTC. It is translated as CASSYWASGSQETQYF.